These 20 T cell receptor beta chains share one sample of origin, sequenced in a study of identical twins. MiXCR was run by TCRdb on the 5' RACE reads, yielding one entry per CDR3 protein. The sample includes hundreds of thousands of distinct CDR3 sequences, about 20% of them seen just once. The sample was also linked to a second study, of T cells expressing NK-cell markers.

The sample consisted of PBMCs. The receptors here all came from a woman aged 18-29 years in good health.

The genes are TRBV19 and TRBJ2-6; TRBD1 matches 9 bases. V lost 3 bases and J lost 2; bases outside the gene matches: 8. The CDR3 length is 18 residues. Germline V CDR1 and CDR2: LNHDA, SQIVND (reference sequence). The CDR3: CASSIGGTGLTGANVLTF. CDR3 DNA sequence: TGTGCCAGTAGTATCGGTGGGACAGGGCTAACTGGGGCCAACGTCCTGACTTTC. Filled out from reference TRBV19 and TRBJ2-6, the complete variable domain reads DGGITQSPKYLFRKEGQNVTLSCEQNLNHDAMYWYRQDPGQGLRLIYYSQIVNDFQKGDIAEGYSVSREKKESFPLTVTSAQKNPTAFYLCASSIGGTGLTGANVLTFGAGSRLTVL.

The chain couples TRBV20-1 to TRBJ1-5; D is ambiguous. Germline values: CDR1 DFQATT, CDR2 SNEGSKA (reference sequence). CDR3 size: 13 residues. V lost 2 bases and J 5 bases, leaving 10 bases between the germline ends. CDR3 sequence: CSARNSNDQPQHF. In nucleotides, the CDR3 is TGCAGTGCTAGAAACTCTAACGATCAGCCCCAGCATTTT.

This clonotype was counted only a few times. This chain links TRBV20-1 with TRBJ2-5; 8 bases agree with TRBD1. V shed 0 bases, J shed 6 bases, and the junction held 9 bases outside the gene matches. The CDR3 extends over 15 amino acids. Per germline, CDR1 DFQATT and CDR2 SNEGSKA (reference sequence). CDR3 nucleotides: TGCAGTGCTAGAGATCCCAGGGGGCTCAAGAAGACCCAGTACTTC. Translation: CSARDPRGLKKTQYF.

The J gene is TRBJ2-2, the V gene TRBV12-3 or TRBV12-4; D may be TRBD1 (5 bases). There are 14 residues in the CDR3. Trimming cost V 3 bases and J 4 bases, with 9 bases left between them. The chain's CDR3 is CASSFGHTTGELFF. DNA for the CDR3: TGTGCCAGCAGTTTCGGACACACCACCGGGGAGCTGTTTTTT.

Only a few counts were recorded for this clonotype. The chain carries TRBV29-1 and TRBJ1-4; 11 nucleotides match TRBD1. The CDR3 contains 14 residues. J was trimmed by 4 bases and V by 6 bases; bases with no gene match: 4. Germline lookup yields CDR1 SQVTM and CDR2 ANQGSEA. In DNA, the CDR3 is TGCAGCGTGGGACAGGGGGATCATAATGAAAAACTGTTTTTT. It is translated as CSVGQGDHNEKLFF.

This clonotype was counted only a few times. V is TRBV24-1 and J is TRBJ2-3; TRBD1 matches 10 bases. Germline V gene sequence: CDR1 KGHDR, CDR2 SFDVKD. The CDR3 extends over 16 amino acids. V shed 4 bases, J shed 6 bases, and the junction held 9 bases outside the gene matches. The CDR3 nucleotides read TGTGCCACCAGTGACCTGCCGGGACAGGGGTCGGATACGCAGTATTTT. Its protein product is CATSDLPGQGSDTQYF.

This clonotype showed up just a few times. V usage is TRBV5-1 and J usage is TRBJ2-7; possible D gene TRBD2, 7 bases. Deletions cut 4 bases from V and 6 bases from J, with 17 bases between. CDR3 length: 14 amino acids. Germline V gives CDR1 SGHRS, CDR2 YFSETQ. The CDR3 loop reads CASSRGGGAVEQYF. CDR3 coding DNA: TGCGCCAGCAGCAGGGGGGGCGGGGCAGTCGAGCAGTACTTC.

The sample holds a few counts of this clonotype. The rearrangement links TRBV6-2 or TRBV6-3 to TRBJ2-2, with 12 bases lining up with TRBD2. The germline gives CDR1 MNHEY, CDR2 SVGEGT. The CDR3 contains 15 residues. V gave up 2 bases and J gave up 5 bases; unmatched junction bases: 0. The CDR3 DNA follows: TGTGCCAGCAGTTACCTAGCGGGGGGGACCGGGGAGCTGTTTTTT. This gives the protein CASSYLAGGTGELFF.

The sample holds a few counts of this clonotype. The chain is built from TRBV12-3 or TRBV12-4 and TRBJ2-3, with 8 bases identical to TRBD2. There are 14 residues in the CDR3. The V gene end was trimmed by 6 bases and the J gene end by 5 bases; junction bases not matched to a gene: 7. The CDR3 protein is CASSQGLVQDTQYF. As DNA, the CDR3 is TGTGCCAGCAGCCAGGGACTAGTCCAAGATACGCAGTATTTT.

This clonotype was observed a handful of times. The chain couples TRBV29-1 to TRBJ2-7; TRBD2 might be the D (6 bases). This CDR3 is 12 amino acids long. The V gene lost 4 bases and the J gene lost 6 bases, with 13 bases spanning the gap. Germline loops: CDR1 SQVTM, CDR2 ANQGSEA. CDR3: CSVVQQGGEQYF. The CDR3 bases are TGCAGCGTTGTACAGCAGGGAGGCGAGCAGTACTTC.

This clonotype was counted between two and nine times. The chain has TRBV25-1 and TRBJ1-2; tentative D call: TRBD1 (5 bases). Germline V lookup: CDR1 MGHDK, CDR2 SYGVNS. This CDR3 has 16 residues. Trimming took 5 bases from V and 4 from J, leaving 20 bases between them. The CDR3 DNA follows: TGTGCCAGCAGTAATACCGCGTCCGGGGGACCCTATGGCTACACCTTC. Encoded protein: CASSNTASGGPYGYTF.

The chain couples TRBV25-1 to TRBJ2-3; D is possibly TRBD2 (7 bases). CDR3 length: 15 residues. Germline loops: CDR1 MGHDK, CDR2 SYGVNS. Trimming pared 3 bases from V and 5 bases from J, leaving 15 bases between. The CDR3 loop reads CASSEAGATRDTQYF. CDR3 nucleotides: TGTGCCAGCAGTGAGGCGGGGGCCACTAGAGATACGCAGTATTTT.

This clonotype was observed a handful of times. The V and J genes are TRBV13 and TRBJ2-2, with TRBD1 as a possible D gene (5 bases). Trimming cost V 0 bases and J 6 bases, with 11 bases left between them. This CDR3 has 15 residues. CDR1 and CDR2 (germline): PRHDT, FYEKMQ (reference sequence). This CDR3 is CASSLGTQGAGELFF. The CDR3 region has the DNA TGTGCCAGCAGCTTAGGGACCCAGGGCGCCGGGGAGCTGTTTTTT.

The chain uses TRBV15 and TRBJ1-3; D remains ambiguous. Germline CDR1 reads LNHNV; CDR2 reads YYDKDF (reference sequence). With 1 base removed from V and 0 bases from J, the gap between germline ends came to 10 bases. There are 16 residues in the CDR3. The CDR3 bases are TGTGCCACCAGCAGAGGGCAGCCTAGCTCTGGAAACACCATATATTTT. Its translation: CATSRGQPSSGNTIYF.

The chain carries TRBV2 and TRBJ2-7, with 13 bases matching TRBD2. The CDR3 extends over 14 amino acids. With 6 bases clipped from V and 4 bases from J, the junction kept 3 bases outside the gene matches. The germline gives CDR1 SNHLY, CDR2 FYNNEI. The CDR3 DNA sequence: TGTGCCAGCAGGGGACTAGCGGGGACGTACGAGCAGTACTTC. Translation: CASRGLAGTYEQYF.

Many counts were recorded for this clonotype. The chain joins TRBV20-1 to TRBJ2-3, with D possibly being TRBD2 (6 bases). There are 13 residues in the CDR3. V gave up 3 bases and J gave up 0 bases, with 7 bases separating them. Germline V gene sequence: CDR1 DFQATT, CDR2 SNEGSKA (reference sequence). CDR3 sequence: CSASGTSTDTQYF. The CDR3 region has the DNA TGCAGTGCTAGCGGGACTAGCACAGATACGCAGTATTTT.

This clonotype was detected only a few times. V usage is TRBV10-3 and J usage is TRBJ2-1; the match to TRBD1 covers 9 bases. The J segment lost 10 bases and the V segment lost 6 bases, leaving 10 bases of the junction unmatched. This CDR3 contains 14 residues. CDR1 and CDR2 from the germline V gene are ENHRY and SYGVKD. CDR3 residues: CAIRASGTGSEQFF. The DNA for the CDR3 is TGTGCCATCAGAGCAAGCGGGACAGGGAGCGAGCAGTTCTTC.

The gene calls are TRBV12-3 or TRBV12-4 and TRBJ1-1; D gene ambiguous. Trimming took off 6 bases at V and 3 bases at J, with 11 bases between the two ends. The CDR3 contains 13 residues. CDR3: CASRPDKDTEAFF. CDR3 nucleotides: TGTGCCAGCAGACCCGACAAGGACACTGAAGCTTTCTTT.

V usage is TRBV9 and J usage is TRBJ2-3; 16 positions match TRBD2. V was clipped by 3 bases and J by 7 bases; unmatched bases: 5. CDR3 length: 16 residues. The V gene's germline CDR1 is SGDLS and CDR2 YYNGEE. CDR3 nucleotides: TGTGCCAGCAGCGCGGGACTAGCGGGAGGGGATCATACGCAGTATTTT. Translating gives CASSAGLAGGDHTQYF.

The sample holds many counts of this clonotype. This chain connects TRBV12-3 or TRBV12-4 to TRBJ1-1, with D possibly being TRBD1 (5 bases). V lost 7 bases and J 0 bases, leaving 12 bases between the germline ends. This CDR3 is built from 14 residues. The CDR3 protein is CASTRDGMNTEAFF. The DNA of the CDR3 is TGTGCCAGCACCCGGGACGGCATGAACACTGAAGCTTTCTTT.